This TCR beta chain came from a study of cytomegalovirus exposure and HLA in healthy donors. Regarding the study as a whole: Researchers reported in a later analysis that a missense DCLRE1C variant was tied to TCR beta V- and J-gene trimming. Within a later analysis, the majority of CMV-associated TCR beta chains appeared HLA-restricted.

In its sample, this clone was seen a few times. Its antigen is still unknown. The PCR made use of 60 Vbeta and 13 Jbeta primers. The method was immunoSEQ multiplex PCR; TCRdb's version includes in-frame clones alone and lacks a portion of them. The data show more than 85,000 clones, with 13% to 15% seen just once and around 0.86% held by the top ten. The CDR3 runs 16 residues. Germline CDR1 and CDR2: LGHNA and YSLEER. The ends were cut back, 1 base at V and 5 bases at J, with 18 bases in the middle. This chain joins TRBV4-3 and TRBJ2-7; a weak D match, TRBD2 (6 bases). The sample was PBMCs. The sequence was collected from a female donor in good health and CMV-seronegative. The CDR3 DNA reads as TGCGCCAGCAGCCAAGGAGGGACTTATGGGACGGACGAGCAGTACTTC. Translating gives CASSQGGTYGTDEQYF.